These 9 T cell receptor beta chains share one sample of origin, sequenced in a study of T cell repertoires in cytomegalovirus infection. TCRdb passed the reads through MiXCR, listing each CDR3 protein once. This table has some 500,000 distinct CDR3 sequences, about 33% appearing once. The antigens for these receptors are not known. Sequencing was performed on cultured PBMCs, taken from culture after CMV antigen stimulation. Receptors were obtained from a human donor in good health (CMV status not recorded). Some clones in this sample may be carry-over from other donors' samples.

This clonotype has at least ten counts. J is TRBJ2-3 and V is TRBV7-2, with a tentative D call TRBD2 (6 bases). The CDR3 spans 15 residues. V shed 1 base and J shed 1 base, with 9 bases lying between them. CDR1 SGHTA and CDR2 FQGNSA come from the germline V gene. CDR3: CASSLGRGGTDTQYF. The CDR3 DNA reads TGTGCCAGCAGCTTAGGGCGGGGAGGCACAGATACGCAGTATTTT.

This clonotype was seen only a few times. V and J are TRBV10-3 and TRBJ1-5; D gene uncertain. CDR1 is ENHRY and CDR2 is SYGVKD in the germline V gene. V gave up 0 bases and J gave up 1 base, with 10 bases separating them. The CDR3 sequence is 16 residues long. CDR3 DNA: TGTGCCATCAGTGAGTCGAGAGGTAACAGCAATCAGCCCCAGCATTTT. This sequence encodes CAISESRGNSNQPQHF.

This clonotype was counted once. The gene calls are TRBV5-1 and TRBJ2-7, with D perhaps matching TRBD1 or TRBD2 (6 bases each). Germline V gene lookup returns CDR1 SGHRS and CDR2 YFSETQ. The CDR3 has 16 amino acids. V lost 2 bases and J lost 2, with 17 bases in between. This chain's CDR3 is CASSFAGTLTPYEQYV. CDR3 DNA: TGCGCCAGCAGCTTTGCGGGGACACTAACTCCCTACGAGCAGTACGTC.

This clonotype was seen a few times. The chain is built from TRBV28 and TRBJ1-1, with D possibly TRBD1 on 6 matching bases. In germline, CDR1 is MDHEN, CDR2 SYDVKM. The length of the CDR3 is 13 residues. The V gene lost 5 bases and the J gene lost 10 bases, with 17 bases spanning the gap. The CDR3 nucleotides read TGTGCCAGCAGTCCCGGGCTACAGGGAAGAGCTTTCTTT. Its protein is CASSPGLQGRAFF.

V and J are TRBV20-1 and TRBJ2-7; TRBD2 matches at 7 bases. V was clipped by 3 bases and J by 9 bases; unmatched bases: 17. The CDR3 contains 15 residues. The germline V gene has CDR1 DFQATT and CDR2 SNEGSKA (reference sequence). The CDR3 coding sequence is TGCAGTGCTAGCGACCGGGCTAGCGGTCCTCTTGTGCAGTACGTC. Its protein is CSASDRASGPLVQYV.

This clonotype was observed many times. The V call is TRBV7-2, the J call TRBJ1-3; 10 positions agree with TRBD1. Germline loops: CDR1 SGHTA, CDR2 FQGNSA. The CDR3 sequence is 16 residues long. V gave up 5 bases and J gave up 2 bases; unmatched junction bases: 6. The CDR3 here is CASSRAGTGAGNTIYF. The CDR3 DNA reads TGTGCCAGCAGCCGGGCCGGGACAGGGGCTGGAAACACCATATATTTT.

The V gene is TRBV6-6, the J gene TRBJ2-7; D not resolved. Germline lookup yields CDR1 MNHNY and CDR2 SVGAGI (reference sequence). The CDR3 covers 14 residues. Trimming removed 5 bases from V and 3 bases from J, with 14 bases in between. The CDR3 protein is CASSLPGRFYEQYF. In nucleotides, the CDR3 is TGTGCCAGCAGTCTACCAGGACGGTTCTACGAGCAGTACTTC.

This clonotype was detected a few times. The chain is built from TRBV11-2 and TRBJ2-7; 16 nucleotides agree with TRBD2. Germline assignment: CDR1 SGHAT and CDR2 FQNNGV. V was clipped by 5 bases and J by 7 bases; unmatched bases: 5. The CDR3 is 15 amino acids. CDR3 nucleotides: TGTGCCAGCAGCCCGGGACTAGCGGGAGGGGAGGAGCAGTACGTC. It translates to CASSPGLAGGEEQYV.

The chain has TRBV7-2 and TRBJ1-4, with TRBD1 identical over 7 bases. The CDR3 sequence is 16 residues long. V trimming: 5 bases; J trimming: 3 bases; junction bases outside the gene matches: 9. Per the germline V gene, CDR1 is SGHTA and CDR2 is FQGNSA. DNA for the CDR3: TGTGCCAGCAGCCCAGACAGGGAGTGGGCTAATGAAAAACTGTTTTTT. This gives the protein CASSPDREWANEKLFF. The full variable domain, completed using reference TRBV7-2 and TRBJ1-4, is GAGVSQSPSNKVTEKGKDVELRCDPISGHTALYWYRQSLGQGLEFLIYFQGNSAPDKSGLPSDRFSAERTGGSVSTLTIQRTQQEDSAVYLCASSPDREWANEKLFFGSGTQLSVL.